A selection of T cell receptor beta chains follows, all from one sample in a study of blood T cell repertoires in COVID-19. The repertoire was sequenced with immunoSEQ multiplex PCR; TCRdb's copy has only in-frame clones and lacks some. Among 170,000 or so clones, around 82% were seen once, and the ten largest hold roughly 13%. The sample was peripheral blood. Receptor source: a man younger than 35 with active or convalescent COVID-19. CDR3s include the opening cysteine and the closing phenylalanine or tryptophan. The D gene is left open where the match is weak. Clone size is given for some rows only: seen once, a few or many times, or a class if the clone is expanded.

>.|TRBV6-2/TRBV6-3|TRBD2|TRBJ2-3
CASSPAGLATDTQYF
TGTGCCAGCAGCCCAGCTGGACTAGCTACAGATACGCAGTATTTT
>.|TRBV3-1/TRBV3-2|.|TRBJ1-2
CASSERRDYGYTF
TGTGCCAGCAGCGAGAGGAGGGACTATGGCTACACCTTC
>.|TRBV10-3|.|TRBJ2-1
CAIREREQFF
TGTGCCATTAGGGAGCGGGAGCAGTTCTTC
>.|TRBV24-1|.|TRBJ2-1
CATSVESAGRGVYNEQFF
TGTGCCACCAGTGTTGAGTCGGCCGGCAGGGGTGTCTACAATGAGCAGTTCTTC
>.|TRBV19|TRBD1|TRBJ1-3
CASSPQLTGVKRNTIYF
TGTGCCAGTAGTCCTCAGCTGACAGGGGTAAAGAGAAACACCATATATTTT
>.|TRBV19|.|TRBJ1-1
CASGNGRGYMNTEAFF
TGTGCCAGTGGGAATGGCAGGGGCTACATGAACACTGAAGCTTTCTTT
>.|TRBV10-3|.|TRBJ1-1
CAISGRGTEAFF
TGTGCCATCAGTGGTAGGGGCACTGAAGCTTTCTTT
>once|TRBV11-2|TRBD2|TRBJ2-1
CASSSGLAQFF
TGTGCCAGCAGCTCGGGACTAGCGCAGTTCTTC
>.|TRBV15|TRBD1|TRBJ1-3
CATSRDRTGSVGNTIYF
TGTGCCACCAGCAGAGATAGGACAGGGTCCGTTGGAAACACCATATATTTT
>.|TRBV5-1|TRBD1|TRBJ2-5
CASSLGQGFQETQYF
TGCGCCAGCAGCTTGGGACAGGGGTTCCAAGAGACCCAGTACTTC
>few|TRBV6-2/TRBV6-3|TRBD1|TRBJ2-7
CASSRQGFNEQYF
TGTGCCAGCAGTAGACAGGGTTTCAACGAGCAGTACTTC
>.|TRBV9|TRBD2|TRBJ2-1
CASSEGLAGPREQFF
TGTGCCAGCAGCGAAGGGCTAGCGGGGCCCAGGGAGCAGTTCTTC
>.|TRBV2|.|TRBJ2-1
CASMDNSYNEQFF
TGTGCCAGCATGGACAACTCCTACAATGAGCAGTTCTTC
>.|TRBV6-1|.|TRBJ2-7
CASSERGQYF
TGTGCCAGCAGTGAACGGGGTCAGTACTTC
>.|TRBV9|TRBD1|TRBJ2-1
CASSASGGQEHEQFF
TGTGCCAGCAGCGCGTCTGGGGGACAGGAGCATGAGCAGTTCTTC
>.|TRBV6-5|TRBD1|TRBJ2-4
CASRQGGSGENIQYF
TGTGCCAGCCGACAGGGTGGGAGTGGGGAAAACATTCAGTACTTC
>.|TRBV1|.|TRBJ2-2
CTSSQDRCYTGELFF
TGCACCAGCAGCCAAGACAGGTGTTACACCGGGGAGCTGTTTTTT
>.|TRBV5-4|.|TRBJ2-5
CASSLRLGSRETQYF
TGTGCCAGCAGTTTAAGACTAGGATCTAGGGAGACCCAGTACTTC
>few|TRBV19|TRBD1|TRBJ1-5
CASSPQDRGHQPQHF
TGTGCCAGTAGTCCTCAGGACAGGGGACATCAGCCCCAGCATTTT
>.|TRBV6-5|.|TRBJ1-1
CASSYSVERRTEAFF
TGTGCCAGCAGTTACTCGGTTGAGCGTAGGACTGAAGCTTTCTTT
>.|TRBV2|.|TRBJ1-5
CASVQFHSNQPQHF
TGTGCCAGCGTACAATTTCATAGCAATCAGCCCCAGCATTTT
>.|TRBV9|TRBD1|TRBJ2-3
CASSDPPGQTIRTDTQYF
TGTGCCAGCAGCGATCCCCCGGGACAGACGATCAGAACAGATACGCAGTATTTT
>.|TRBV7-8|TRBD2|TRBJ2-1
CASSLKLRGAAGGYNEQFF
TGTGCCAGCAGCTTAAAGTTGCGTGGTGCAGCGGGGGGGTACAATGAGCAGTTCTTC
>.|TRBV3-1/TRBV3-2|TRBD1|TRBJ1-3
CASSWRQGPGNTIYF
TGTGCCAGCAGCTGGAGACAGGGACCTGGAAACACCATATATTTT
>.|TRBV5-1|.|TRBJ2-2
CASRKDIQVGELFF
TGCGCCAGCAGAAAGGACATTCAAGTCGGGGAGCTGTTTTTT
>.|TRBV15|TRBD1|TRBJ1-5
CATSRGQGVGQPQHF
TGTGCCACCAGCAGGGGACAGGGTGTTGGTCAGCCCCAGCATTTT
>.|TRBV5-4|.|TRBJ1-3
CATSLRNTIYF
TGTGCCACCAGCTTGCGGAACACCATATATTTT
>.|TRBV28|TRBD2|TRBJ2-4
CASATTGTSGAKNIQYF
TGTGCCAGCGCAACTACCGGGACTAGCGGAGCCAAAAACATTCAGTACTTC
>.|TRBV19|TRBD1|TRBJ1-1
CASSIRTGWTEAFF
TGTGCCAGTAGTATTCGGACAGGGTGGACTGAAGCTTTCTTT
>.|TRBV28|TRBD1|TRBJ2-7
CASSLTGQGAFEQYF
TGTGCCAGCAGTTTAACTGGACAGGGGGCTTTTGAGCAGTACTTC
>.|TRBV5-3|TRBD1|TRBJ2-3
CARSLCGRDRGLIVIGTDTQYF
TGTGCCAGAAGCTTGTGTGGTAGGGACAGAGGGTTAATCGTGATAGGCACAGATACGCAGTATTTT
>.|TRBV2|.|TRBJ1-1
CASSEGLNTEAFF
TGTGCCAGCAGTGAGGGGCTTAACACTGAAGCTTTCTTT
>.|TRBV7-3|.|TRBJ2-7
CASSLGRALGEQYF
TGTGCCAGCAGCTTAGGCAGGGCGCTAGGAGAGCAGTACTTC
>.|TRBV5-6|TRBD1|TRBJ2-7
CASSAIPGTGHRFGQYF
TGTGCCAGCAGCGCGATTCCCGGGACAGGACATCGTTTTGGGCAGTACTTC
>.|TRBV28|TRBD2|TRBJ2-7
CASGLAGYEQYF
TGTGCCAGCGGACTAGCCGGCTACGAGCAGTACTTC
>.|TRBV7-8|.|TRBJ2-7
CASSPLGGLSYEQYF
TGTGCCAGCAGCCCGCTCGGGGGGCTCTCCTACGAGCAGTACTTC
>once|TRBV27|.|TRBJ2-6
CASGRGSPSGANVLTF
TGTGCCAGCGGAAGGGGCAGCCCCTCTGGGGCCAACGTCCTGACTTTC
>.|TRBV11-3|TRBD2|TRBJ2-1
CASSPGGGSYNEQFF
TGTGCCAGCAGCCCCGGGGGGGGGTCCTACAATGAGCAGTTCTTC
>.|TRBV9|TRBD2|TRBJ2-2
CASSSGTNTGELFF
TGTGCCAGCAGTAGCGGGACGAACACCGGGGAGCTGTTTTTT
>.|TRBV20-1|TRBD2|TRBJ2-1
CSASRSGSGNEQFF
TGCAGTGCTAGTCGTAGCGGGAGCGGCAATGAGCAGTTCTTC
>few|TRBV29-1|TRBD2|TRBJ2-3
CSVIAGGPGDTQYF
TGCAGCGTTATAGCGGGGGGGCCGGGAGATACGCAGTATTTT
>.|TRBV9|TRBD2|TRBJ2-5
CASSARTSGSRETQYF
TGTGCCAGCAGCGCTAGGACTAGCGGGAGTCGTGAGACCCAGTACTTC
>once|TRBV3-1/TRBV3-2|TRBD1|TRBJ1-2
CASSHLTGGSGYTF
TGTGCCAGCAGCCACCTGACAGGGGGTAGTGGCTACACCTTC
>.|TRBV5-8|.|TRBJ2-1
CASSRTRSSYNEQFF
TGTGCCAGCAGCCGCACTAGGAGCTCCTACAATGAGCAGTTCTTC
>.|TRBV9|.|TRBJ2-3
CASSVRGNTDTQYF
TGTGCCAGCAGCGTCCGAGGGAACACAGATACGCAGTATTTT
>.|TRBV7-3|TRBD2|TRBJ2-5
CASSPGLQETQYF
TGTGCCAGCAGCCCGGGACTACAAGAGACCCAGTACTTC
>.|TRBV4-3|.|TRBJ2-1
CASSQATSDYNEQFF
TGCGCCAGCAGCCAAGCGACTAGTGACTACAATGAGCAGTTCTTC
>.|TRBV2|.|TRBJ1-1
CASSEESMWLDTEAFF
TGTGCCAGCAGTGAGGAGAGTATGTGGCTGGACACTGAAGCTTTCTTT
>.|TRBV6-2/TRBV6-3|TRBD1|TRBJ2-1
CASSWRDRGLNEQFF
TGTGCCAGCAGCTGGCGGGACAGGGGGCTAAATGAGCAGTTCTTC
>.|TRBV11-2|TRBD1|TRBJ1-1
CASSLPWTGPLRNTEAFF
TGTGCCAGCAGCTTACCCTGGACAGGGCCCCTAAGGAACACTGAAGCTTTCTTT
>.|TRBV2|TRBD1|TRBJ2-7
CASSPPTGSSYEQYF
TGTGCCAGCAGTCCTCCGACAGGGTCGAGCTACGAGCAGTACTTC
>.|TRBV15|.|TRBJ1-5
CATSRDGGNSNQPQHF
TGTGCCACCAGCAGAGACGGGGGTAATAGCAATCAGCCCCAGCATTTT
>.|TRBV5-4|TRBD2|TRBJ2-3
CAAGLAGVGSTDTQYF
TGTGCCGCCGGACTAGCGGGAGTTGGAAGCACAGATACGCAGTATTTT
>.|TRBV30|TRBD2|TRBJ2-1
CAWSELAGRYNEQFF
TGTGCCTGGAGCGAACTAGCGGGACGCTACAATGAGCAGTTCTTC
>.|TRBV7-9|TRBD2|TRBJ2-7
CASSLSGLVGYEQYF
TGTGCCAGCAGCTTAAGCGGACTAGTTGGATACGAGCAGTACTTC
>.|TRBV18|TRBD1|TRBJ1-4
CASSPTGVTNEKLFF
TGTGCCAGCTCACCGACAGGGGTAACTAATGAAAAACTGTTTTTT
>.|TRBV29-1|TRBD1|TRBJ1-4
CSVRGQVNEKLFF
TGCAGCGTTAGGGGACAGGTTAATGAAAAACTGTTTTTT
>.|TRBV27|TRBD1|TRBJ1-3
CASSLTGATFSGNTIYF
TGTGCCAGCAGTTTGACAGGGGCGACTTTCTCTGGAAACACCATATATTTT
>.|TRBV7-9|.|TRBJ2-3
CASSQWTQASTDTQYF
TGTGCCAGCAGCCAATGGACACAAGCTAGCACAGATACGCAGTATTTT
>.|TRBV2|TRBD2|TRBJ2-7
CASMLAGVGYEQYF
TGTGCCAGCATGCTAGCGGGAGTAGGATACGAGCAGTACTTC